This paragraph covers one T cell receptor (beta chain) sequence. What it recognizes is unknown. The germline V gene encodes CDR1 LNHNV and CDR2 YYDKDF (reference sequence). V was pared by 1 base and J by 2 bases, with 9 bases between. The CDR3 covers 15 residues. This record belongs to a study of T cell responses to AZD1222 COVID-19 vaccine. The study, taken as a whole, reports: Clonal diversity may have been underestimated in mostly white British donors.

The data were produced by immunoSEQ multiplex PCR, yet TCRdb's version contains in-frame clones alone and is incomplete. The sample lists roughly 140,000 clones, about nine tenths occurring once. The chain employs TRBV15 and TRBJ1-3; perhaps TRBD1 as D (6 bases). The sequences come from peripheral blood, collected on day 0 of AZD1222 vaccination. The clonotype was recovered from an adult in good health. CDR3 DNA: TGTGCCACCAGCAGAGGGACAGATACTGGAAACACCATATATTTT. This sequence encodes CATSRGTDTGNTIYF.